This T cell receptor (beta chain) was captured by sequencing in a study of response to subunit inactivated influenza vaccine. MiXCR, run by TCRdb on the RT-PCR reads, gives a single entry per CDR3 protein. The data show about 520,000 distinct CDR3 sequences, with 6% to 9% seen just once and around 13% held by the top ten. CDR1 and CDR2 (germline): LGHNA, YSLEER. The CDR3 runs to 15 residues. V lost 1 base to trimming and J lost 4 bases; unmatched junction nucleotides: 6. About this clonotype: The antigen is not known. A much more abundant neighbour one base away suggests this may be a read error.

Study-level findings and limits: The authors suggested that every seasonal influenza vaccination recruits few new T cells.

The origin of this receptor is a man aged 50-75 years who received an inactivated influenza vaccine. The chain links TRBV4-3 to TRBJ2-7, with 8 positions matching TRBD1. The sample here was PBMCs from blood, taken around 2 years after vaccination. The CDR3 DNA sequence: TGCGCCAGCAGCCAAGGGGCAGGGGGCGGGTACGAGCAGTACTTC. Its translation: CASSQGAGGGYEQYF.